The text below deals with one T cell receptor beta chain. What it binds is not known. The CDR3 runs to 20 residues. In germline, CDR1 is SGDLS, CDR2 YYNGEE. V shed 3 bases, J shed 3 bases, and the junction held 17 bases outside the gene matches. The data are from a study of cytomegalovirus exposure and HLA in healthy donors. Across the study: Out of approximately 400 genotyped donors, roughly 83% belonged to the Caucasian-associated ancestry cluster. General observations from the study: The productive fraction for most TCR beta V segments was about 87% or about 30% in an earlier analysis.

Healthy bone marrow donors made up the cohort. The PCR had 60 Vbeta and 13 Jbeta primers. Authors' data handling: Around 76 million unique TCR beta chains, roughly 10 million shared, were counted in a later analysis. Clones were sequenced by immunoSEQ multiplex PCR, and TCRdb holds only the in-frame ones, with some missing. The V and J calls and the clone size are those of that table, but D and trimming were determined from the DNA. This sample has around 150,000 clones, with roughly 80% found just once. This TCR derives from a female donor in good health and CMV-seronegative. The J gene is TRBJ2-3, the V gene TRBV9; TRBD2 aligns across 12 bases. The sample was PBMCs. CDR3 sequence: CASSAFTSGGPTGRTDTQYF. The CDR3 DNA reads TGTGCCAGCAGCGCCTTCACTAGCGGGGGGCCCACCGGTAGGACAGATACGCAGTATTTT.